The rows below give T cell receptor beta chains drawn from one sample of a study of blood T cell repertoires in COVID-19. Libraries were prepared by immunoSEQ multiplex PCR; TCRdb keeps only in-frame clonotypes and omits some of them. The repertoire holds 30,000 to 40,000 clones, roughly 80% seen once, with more than 1.5% in the top ten. Sequencing was done on a sample of peripheral blood. These receptors were obtained from a man between 60 and 75 years old with COVID-19, enrolled during active disease. The CDR3 runs from the conserved cysteine through the conserved F or W. Each record gives: clone size, V gene, J gene, D gene, CDR3 protein, CDR3 DNA. D genes are given only for firm matches. Clone size is not always given. Where it is, it says once, few, many or a class for expanded clones.

>-|TRBV15|TRBJ1-2|TRBD1
CATSLPGQGGYTF
TGTGCCACCAGCCTTCCGGGACAGGGGGGCTACACCTTC
>-|TRBV14|TRBJ2-5|-
CASSQRWALETQYF
TGTGCCAGCAGCCAAAGATGGGCCCTAGAGACCCAGTACTTC
>once|TRBV5-4|TRBJ2-5|TRBD2
CASSPGLAQETQYF
TGTGCCAGCAGCCCGGGACTAGCACAAGAGACCCAGTACTTC
>-|TRBV6-1|TRBJ1-5|-
CASSESWTAYSNQPQHF
TGTGCCAGCAGTGAGAGCTGGACAGCTTATAGCAATCAGCCCCAGCATTTT
>-|TRBV5-4|TRBJ1-4|TRBD1
CASSRGQGAGNEKLFF
TGTGCCAGCAGCCGCGGACAGGGGGCTGGTAATGAAAAACTGTTTTTT
>-|TRBV30|TRBJ2-7|-
CAWSGGNRAGEQYF
TGTGCCTGGAGTGGGGGGAACAGGGCGGGCGAGCAGTACTTC
>-|TRBV27|TRBJ2-1|-
CASTLSGRASSYNEQFF
TGTGCCAGCACTTTATCGGGCAGGGCCAGCTCCTACAATGAGCAGTTCTTC
>-|TRBV7-2|TRBJ2-1|TRBD2
CASSPSGGNEQFF
TGTGCCAGCAGCCCCTCGGGGGGAAATGAGCAGTTCTTC
>-|TRBV10-2|TRBJ1-5|-
CASSEGGPNQPQHF
TGCGCCAGCAGTGAAGGAGGGCCTAATCAGCCCCAGCATTTT
>-|TRBV6-2/TRBV6-3|TRBJ1-2|TRBD1
CASSTGTGGFGYTF
TGTGCCAGCAGCACCGGGACAGGGGGCTTCGGCTACACCTTC
>once|TRBV9|TRBJ2-1|TRBD1
CASSVRGTGYNEQFF
TGTGCCAGCAGCGTAAGGGGGACAGGGTACAATGAGCAGTTCTTC
>-|TRBV19|TRBJ1-1|-
CASTPAVNTEAFF
TGTGCCAGTACTCCGGCGGTGAACACTGAAGCTTTCTTT
>once|TRBV6-1|TRBJ1-3|-
CASSETGSGNTIYF
TGTGCCAGCAGTGAAACAGGGTCTGGAAACACCATATATTTT
>-|TRBV7-2|TRBJ1-3|TRBD1
CASSLETGLGNTIYF
TGTGCCAGCAGCTTGGAGACAGGGTTGGGAAACACCATATATTTT
>-|TRBV3-1/TRBV3-2|TRBJ2-7|-
CASSQYVTGPYEQYF
TGTGCCAGCAGCCAATACGTTACAGGCCCATACGAGCAGTACTTC
>-|TRBV6-5|TRBJ1-1|-
CASTQRTPNTEAFF
TGTGCCAGCACCCAACGGACACCGAACACTGAAGCTTTCTTT
>-|TRBV27|TRBJ2-5|TRBD1
CASSLGMRTGQETQYF
TGTGCCAGCAGTCTAGGAATGAGGACAGGCCAAGAGACCCAGTACTTC
>-|TRBV6-5|TRBJ2-4|-
CASKDRWGIQYF
TGTGCCAGCAAGGACAGATGGGGCATTCAGTACTTC
>-|TRBV28|TRBJ1-3|TRBD1
CASSLWKTGPGNTIYF
TGTGCCAGCAGTTTATGGAAGACAGGGCCTGGAAACACCATATATTTT
>-|TRBV5-1|TRBJ1-4|-
CASRGANEKLFF
TGCGCCAGCCGAGGAGCTAATGAAAAACTGTTTTTT
>-|TRBV28|TRBJ1-5|-
CASSLLPGANNQPQHF
TGTGCCAGCAGTTTATTGCCAGGGGCCAACAATCAGCCCCAGCATTTT
>-|TRBV5-1|TRBJ1-4|-
CASSLCRGTNEKLFF
TGCGCCAGCAGCTTGTGCAGGGGCACTAATGAAAAACTGTTTTTT
>-|TRBV6-6|TRBJ2-7|-
CASSFNSYEQYF
TGTGCCAGCAGTTTTAACTCCTACGAGCAGTACTTC
>-|TRBV7-9|TRBJ1-1|-
CASRQYSTSNTEAFF
TGTGCCAGCAGACAATACAGCACTTCGAACACTGAAGCTTTCTTT
>-|TRBV3-1/TRBV3-2|TRBJ2-1|-
CASSRGQGPYNEQFF
TGTGCCAGCAGCCGGGGGCAGGGACCCTACAATGAGCAGTTCTTC
>-|TRBV15|TRBJ2-1|-
CATSSQGNEQFF
TGTGCCACCAGCAGCCAGGGGAATGAGCAGTTCTTC
>-|TRBV2|TRBJ1-5|-
CASNRESNQPQHF
TGTGCCAGCAACAGGGAGAGCAATCAGCCCCAGCATTTT
>-|TRBV11-2|TRBJ2-2|TRBD1
CASSWPGQGGTGELFF
TGTGCCAGCAGCTGGCCGGGACAGGGTGGCACCGGGGAGCTGTTTTTT
>-|TRBV15|TRBJ1-6|TRBD1
CATRPGQINSPLHF
TGTGCCACCAGGCCGGGACAGATTAATTCACCCCTCCACTTT
>-|TRBV7-8|TRBJ2-2|TRBD2
CASAGGGRPESRSYVAGELFF
TGTGCCAGCGCCGGGGGGGGTCGCCCCGAGAGCCGGTCGTATGTCGCCGGGGAGCTGTTTTTT
>-|TRBV6-5|TRBJ1-2|TRBD1
CASRDDRGRAYGYTF
TGTGCCAGCAGGGATGACAGGGGGCGGGCCTATGGCTACACCTTC
>-|TRBV11-2|TRBJ1-1|-
CASSSLRGRTEAFF
TGTGCCAGCAGCTCCCTCAGGGGTCGGACTGAAGCTTTCTTT
>-|TRBV28|TRBJ1-2|-
CASGGERPSNYGYTF
TGTGCCAGCGGCGGGGAGAGGCCCTCAAACTATGGCTACACCTTC
>-|TRBV7-9|TRBJ2-1|TRBD2
CASSLISGTRSYNEQFF
TGTGCCAGCAGCTTAATCTCCGGGACTAGGTCCTACAATGAGCAGTTCTTC
>-|TRBV5-4|TRBJ2-7|-
CASSPREGGSEQYF
TGTGCCAGCAGCCCCCGTGAGGGGGGGAGCGAGCAGTACTTC
>-|TRBV7-2|TRBJ2-2|-
CASSPDTGELFF
TGTGCCAGCAGCCCAGACACCGGGGAGCTGTTTTTT
>-|TRBV5-1|TRBJ1-6|-
CASSLQPPNSPLHF
TGCGCCAGCAGCTTACAGCCCCCTAATTCACCCCTCCACTTT
>-|TRBV28|TRBJ1-2|-
CASSLRVSEGGYTF
TGTGCCAGCAGTTTACGGGTTTCCGAGGGTGGCTACACCTTC
>-|TRBV3-1/TRBV3-2|TRBJ1-2|TRBD1
CASSPTGVQRGYTF
TGTGCCAGCAGCCCGACAGGGGTCCAACGGGGCTACACCTTC
>-|TRBV7-6|TRBJ2-1|-
CASSGRGRRTENEQFF
TGTGCCAGCAGCGGGAGAGGGCGGAGAACGGAAAATGAGCAGTTCTTC
>-|TRBV19|TRBJ1-5|TRBD1
CASSIGGTVNQPQHF
TGTGCCAGTAGTATAGGGGGGACAGTCAATCAGCCCCAGCATTTT
>-|TRBV5-1|TRBJ1-5|-
CASSPDSNNQPQHF
TGCGCCAGCAGCCCGGACAGCAACAATCAGCCCCAGCATTTT
>-|TRBV5-1|TRBJ2-1|-
CASRREGDEQFF
TGCGCCAGCAGAAGAGAGGGCGATGAGCAGTTCTTC
>-|TRBV29-1|TRBJ1-2|-
CSVMEMMGLDTF
TGCAGCGTGATGGAGATGATGGGGCTCGACACCTTC
>-|TRBV4-2|TRBJ2-2|TRBD2
CASSQEKASGRTGELFF
TGTGCCAGCAGCCAAGAGAAAGCTAGCGGGAGGACCGGGGAGCTGTTTTTT
>-|TRBV10-3|TRBJ2-1|TRBD2
CATRGTSGGNEQFF
TGTGCCACAAGGGGGACTAGCGGGGGGAATGAGCAGTTCTTC
>-|TRBV18|TRBJ1-4|-
CASSPFSSGEKLFF
TGTGCCAGCTCACCATTTAGTTCAGGGGAAAAACTGTTTTTT
>once|TRBV6-5|TRBJ1-5|-
CASSNRGNQPQHF
TGTGCCAGCAGCAACAGGGGCAATCAGCCCCAGCATTTT